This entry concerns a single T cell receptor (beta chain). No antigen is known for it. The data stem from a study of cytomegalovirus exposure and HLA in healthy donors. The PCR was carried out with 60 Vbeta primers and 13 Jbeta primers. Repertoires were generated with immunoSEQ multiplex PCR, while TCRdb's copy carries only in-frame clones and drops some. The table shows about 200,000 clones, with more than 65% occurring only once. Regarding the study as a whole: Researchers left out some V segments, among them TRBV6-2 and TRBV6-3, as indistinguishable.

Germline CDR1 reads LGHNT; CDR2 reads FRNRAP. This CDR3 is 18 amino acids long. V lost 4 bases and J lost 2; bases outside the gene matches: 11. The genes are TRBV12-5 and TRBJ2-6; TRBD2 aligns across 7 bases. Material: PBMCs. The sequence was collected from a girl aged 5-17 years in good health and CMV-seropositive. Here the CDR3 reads CASGSPGGLRAGANVLTF. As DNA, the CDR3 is TGTGCTAGTGGTTCCCCGGGGGGTCTCCGGGCTGGGGCCAACGTCCTGACTTTC.